A selection of T cell receptor beta chains follows, all from one sample in a study of blood T cells in healthy people across ages. Using its own MiXCR run on the 5' RACE reads, TCRdb lists one record per CDR3 protein. The sample includes 1.5 million to 2 million distinct CDR3 sequences, around half of them seen just once. Input material: blood. The receptors stem from a woman aged 35 to 49 in good health. Each CDR3 is given with its conserved first and last residue. The D gene is left open where the match is weak. Clone size appears in some rows only: once, few, many, or a class for an expanded clone.

clone_size: .; v_call: TRBV3-1; j_call: TRBJ2-5; d_call: TRBD1; cdr3_aa: CASSPWTGGETQYF; cdr3_nt: TGTGCCAGCAGCCCCTGGACAGGGGGCGAGACCCAGTACTTC
clone_size: .; v_call: TRBV6-1; j_call: TRBJ1-2; d_call: .; cdr3_aa: CASSEFGGAQRGGYTF; cdr3_nt: TGTGCCAGCAGTGAATTTGGCGGGGCACAAAGGGGTGGCTACACCTTC
clone_size: .; v_call: TRBV10-3; j_call: TRBJ2-7; d_call: .; cdr3_aa: CATTTDSRINYEQYF; cdr3_nt: TGTGCCACCACGACGGACAGCCGCATTAACTACGAGCAGTACTTC
clone_size: few; v_call: TRBV29-1; j_call: TRBJ1-2; d_call: .; cdr3_aa: CSVEHRNYGYTF; cdr3_nt: TGCAGCGTTGAACACAGAAACTATGGCTACACCTTC
clone_size: .; v_call: TRBV4-1; j_call: TRBJ2-1; d_call: .; cdr3_aa: CASSQQQTGGSYNEQFF; cdr3_nt: TGCGCCAGCAGCCAACAACAGACAGGAGGCTCCTACAATGAGCAGTTCTTC
clone_size: .; v_call: TRBV20-1; j_call: TRBJ1-2; d_call: .; cdr3_aa: CSASQPGPSFYGYTF; cdr3_nt: TGCAGTGCTAGCCAACCGGGACCGAGCTTCTATGGCTACACCTTC
clone_size: many; v_call: TRBV4-3; j_call: TRBJ2-3; d_call: TRBD1; cdr3_aa: CASSQDPGQGTDTQYF; cdr3_nt: TGTGCCAGCAGCCAAGATCCCGGACAGGGGACAGATACGCAGTATTTT
clone_size: few; v_call: TRBV20-1; j_call: TRBJ2-5; d_call: .; cdr3_aa: CSARGEADSLWGTQYF; cdr3_nt: TGCAGTGCTAGAGGCGAAGCTGACTCACTATGGGGGACCCAGTACTTC
clone_size: .; v_call: TRBV5-1; j_call: TRBJ2-7; d_call: .; cdr3_aa: CVSSGQTYEQYF; cdr3_nt: TGCGTCAGCAGCGGACAGACCTACGAGCAGTACTTC
clone_size: few; v_call: TRBV7-6; j_call: TRBJ2-3; d_call: TRBD1; cdr3_aa: CASSPNRGSFADTQYF; cdr3_nt: TGTGCCAGCAGCCCGAACAGGGGGAGTTTCGCAGATACGCAGTATTTT
clone_size: .; v_call: TRBV5-5; j_call: TRBJ2-7; d_call: .; cdr3_aa: CASSLGTALGAQYF; cdr3_nt: TGTGCCAGCAGCTTGGGTACAGCCCTGGGCGCCCAGTACTTC
clone_size: .; v_call: TRBV7-8; j_call: TRBJ2-7; d_call: .; cdr3_aa: CAGSLGGSSYEQYF; cdr3_nt: TGTGCCGGCAGCTTAGGGGGTAGCTCCTACGAGCAGTACTTC
clone_size: once; v_call: TRBV9; j_call: TRBJ1-2; d_call: .; cdr3_aa: CASTRDGAARYGYTF; cdr3_nt: TGTGCCAGCACCCGAGACGGGGCTGCGCGCTATGGCTACACCTTC
clone_size: .; v_call: TRBV5-1; j_call: TRBJ1-2; d_call: .; cdr3_aa: CASRDNPGYYGYTF; cdr3_nt: TGCGCCAGCAGGGACAACCCCGGGTACTATGGCTACACCTTC
clone_size: .; v_call: TRBV20-1; j_call: TRBJ1-2; d_call: .; cdr3_aa: CSARGSFYGYTF; cdr3_nt: TGCAGTGCTAGGGGCAGCTTCTATGGCTACACCTTC
clone_size: .; v_call: TRBV2; j_call: TRBJ2-7; d_call: .; cdr3_aa: CASSAGEQYF; cdr3_nt: TGTGCCAGCAGTGCAGGGGAGCAGTACTTC
clone_size: few; v_call: TRBV4-1; j_call: TRBJ1-5; d_call: TRBD1; cdr3_aa: CASSQDNQGQGIYQPQHF; cdr3_nt: TGCGCCAGCAGCCAAGATAACCAGGGACAGGGTATTTATCAGCCCCAGCATTTT
clone_size: .; v_call: TRBV11-1; j_call: TRBJ2-1; d_call: .; cdr3_aa: CASSAPVQKSSYNEQFF; cdr3_nt: TGTGCCAGCAGCGCTCCTGTACAGAAGAGCTCCTACAATGAGCAGTTCTTC
clone_size: .; v_call: TRBV6-2/TRBV6-3; j_call: TRBJ2-7; d_call: TRBD1; cdr3_aa: CASSYTLPPRTGFDYEQYF; cdr3_nt: TGTGCCAGCAGTTACACCTTACCGCCCAGGACAGGGTTTGACTACGAGCAGTACTTC
clone_size: .; v_call: TRBV7-6; j_call: TRBJ2-5; d_call: .; cdr3_aa: CASSFLIDRVGSNEQYF; cdr3_nt: TGTGCCAGCAGCTTTCTAATCGACAGGGTCGGGAGCAATGAGCAGTACTTC
clone_size: .; v_call: TRBV27; j_call: TRBJ2-3; d_call: TRBD1; cdr3_aa: CASSFMTGGTDTQYF; cdr3_nt: TGTGCCAGCAGTTTTATGACAGGGGGCACAGATACGCAGTATTTT
clone_size: once; v_call: TRBV6-2/TRBV6-3; j_call: TRBJ2-7; d_call: .; cdr3_aa: CASRSTSMGYEQYF; cdr3_nt: TGTGCCAGCAGGTCGACTAGTATGGGCTACGAGCAGTACTTC
clone_size: .; v_call: TRBV6-6; j_call: TRBJ2-3; d_call: TRBD1; cdr3_aa: CASSYSLGQGPDTQYF; cdr3_nt: TGTGCCAGCAGTTACTCGTTAGGACAGGGTCCAGATACGCAGTATTTT
clone_size: few; v_call: TRBV20-1; j_call: TRBJ2-7; d_call: .; cdr3_aa: CSASRQGDGYEQYF; cdr3_nt: TGCAGTGCTAGCCGGCAGGGCGATGGGTACGAGCAGTACTTC
clone_size: few; v_call: TRBV20-1; j_call: TRBJ2-3; d_call: TRBD2; cdr3_aa: CSASPFAGGGTDTQYF; cdr3_nt: TGCAGTGCTAGCCCCTTCGCGGGGGGGGGCACAGATACGCAGTATTTT
clone_size: .; v_call: TRBV6-6; j_call: TRBJ1-4; d_call: .; cdr3_aa: CASSYVDVLFF; cdr3_nt: TGTGCCAGCAGTTACGTGGATGTACTGTTTTTT
clone_size: .; v_call: TRBV20-1; j_call: TRBJ2-1; d_call: .; cdr3_aa: CSARELGLSYNEQFF; cdr3_nt: TGCAGTGCTAGAGAATTGGGGTTATCCTACAATGAGCAGTTCTTC
clone_size: few; v_call: TRBV6-6; j_call: TRBJ2-3; d_call: .; cdr3_aa: CASSYDYPSTDTQYF; cdr3_nt: TGTGCCAGCAGTTATGACTACCCTAGCACAGATACGCAGTATTTT
clone_size: once; v_call: TRBV7-2; j_call: TRBJ1-4; d_call: TRBD1; cdr3_aa: CASRTGGDEKLFF; cdr3_nt: TGTGCCAGCAGAACAGGGGGCGATGAAAAACTGTTTTTT
clone_size: .; v_call: TRBV6-2/TRBV6-3; j_call: TRBJ1-2; d_call: .; cdr3_aa: CASRPRLDANYGYTF; cdr3_nt: TGTGCCAGCAGGCCCCGCCTGGATGCTAACTATGGCTACACCTTC
clone_size: .; v_call: TRBV29-1; j_call: TRBJ1-2; d_call: .; cdr3_aa: CSVEEVRGQGNGYTF; cdr3_nt: TGCAGCGTTGAAGAAGTTAGGGGACAAGGGAATGGCTACACCTTC
clone_size: .; v_call: TRBV7-7; j_call: TRBJ2-7; d_call: .; cdr3_aa: CASSLIRNSPTYEQYF; cdr3_nt: TGTGCTAGCAGCCTAATAAGGAACAGCCCTACCTACGAGCAGTACTTC
clone_size: .; v_call: TRBV7-2; j_call: TRBJ1-4; d_call: TRBD1; cdr3_aa: CASRRDRGEKLFF; cdr3_nt: TGTGCCTCGCGAAGGGACAGGGGTGAAAAACTGTTTTTT
clone_size: few; v_call: TRBV12-3/TRBV12-4; j_call: TRBJ2-1; d_call: TRBD1; cdr3_aa: CASSEFRDRVVRNEQFF; cdr3_nt: TGTGCCAGCAGTGAATTCCGGGACAGGGTTGTGAGAAATGAGCAGTTCTTC
clone_size: .; v_call: TRBV3-1; j_call: TRBJ1-6; d_call: TRBD1; cdr3_aa: CASSPTDRGLSPLHF; cdr3_nt: TGCGCCAGCAGCCCCACAGACAGGGGTTTGTCACCCCTCCACTTT
clone_size: few; v_call: TRBV28; j_call: TRBJ2-7; d_call: .; cdr3_aa: CASSLISGAYEQYF; cdr3_nt: TGTGCCAGCAGTTTAATCTCCGGGGCCTACGAGCAGTACTTC
clone_size: .; v_call: TRBV10-3; j_call: TRBJ2-3; d_call: .; cdr3_aa: CAISESGGRDTQYF; cdr3_nt: TGTGCCATCAGTGAGTCCGGGGGTCGGGATACGCAGTATTTT
clone_size: .; v_call: TRBV12-3/TRBV12-4; j_call: TRBJ1-2; d_call: .; cdr3_aa: CASVLSGTSSDGYTF; cdr3_nt: TGTGCCAGCGTCCTATCCGGGACTTCCTCAGACGGCTACACCTTC
clone_size: .; v_call: TRBV7-2; j_call: TRBJ1-2; d_call: .; cdr3_aa: CASSVRQAANYGYTF; cdr3_nt: TGTGCCAGCAGCGTTCGACAGGCAGCTAACTATGGCTACACCTTC
clone_size: .; v_call: TRBV27; j_call: TRBJ2-5; d_call: TRBD1; cdr3_aa: CASSHRDRGRRETQYF; cdr3_nt: TGTGCCAGCAGTCACCGGGACAGGGGAAGGAGAGAGACCCAGTACTTC
clone_size: .; v_call: TRBV5-1; j_call: TRBJ2-5; d_call: TRBD1; cdr3_aa: CASKATGGLETQYF; cdr3_nt: TGCGCCAGCAAAGCGACAGGGGGTCTGGAGACCCAGTACTTC
clone_size: .; v_call: TRBV20-1; j_call: TRBJ1-2; d_call: .; cdr3_aa: CSARESWGAVDTF; cdr3_nt: TGCAGTGCTAGAGAATCGTGGGGCGCAGTGGACACCTTC
clone_size: .; v_call: TRBV9; j_call: TRBJ2-3; d_call: .; cdr3_aa: CASSVQAATDTQYF; cdr3_nt: TGTGCCAGCAGCGTACAAGCGGCCACAGATACGCAGTATTTT
clone_size: .; v_call: TRBV4-1; j_call: TRBJ1-1; d_call: .; cdr3_aa: CASSLAGTSSPMNTEAFF; cdr3_nt: TGCGCCAGCAGCCTAGCCGGGACAAGTTCTCCTATGAACACTGAAGCTTTCTTT
clone_size: few; v_call: TRBV14; j_call: TRBJ2-3; d_call: TRBD2; cdr3_aa: CASSHLAGELYTQYF; cdr3_nt: TGTGCCAGCAGCCATCTAGCGGGGGAGCTATATACGCAGTATTTT
clone_size: .; v_call: TRBV10-3; j_call: TRBJ2-5; d_call: TRBD2; cdr3_aa: CAISGTSGEQYF; cdr3_nt: TGTGCCATCTCCGGGACTAGCGGAGAGCAGTACTTC
clone_size: .; v_call: TRBV28; j_call: TRBJ1-2; d_call: .; cdr3_aa: CASSPPYSSNYGYTF; cdr3_nt: TGTGCCAGCAGCCCTCCTTACTCAAGTAACTATGGCTACACCTTC
clone_size: .; v_call: TRBV12-3/TRBV12-4; j_call: TRBJ1-4; d_call: .; cdr3_aa: CASSLNHGDEKLFF; cdr3_nt: TGTGCCAGCAGTTTAAACCACGGGGATGAAAAACTGTTTTTT
clone_size: .; v_call: TRBV5-1; j_call: TRBJ2-7; d_call: TRBD1; cdr3_aa: CASSLLVQGAGNEQYF; cdr3_nt: TGCGCCAGCAGCTTATTGGTGCAGGGGGCAGGGAATGAGCAGTACTTC
clone_size: .; v_call: TRBV4-3; j_call: TRBJ1-6; d_call: .; cdr3_aa: CASSQEHTSPLHF; cdr3_nt: TGCGCCAGCAGCCAAGAACACACCTCACCCCTCCACTTT
clone_size: .; v_call: TRBV29-1; j_call: TRBJ2-3; d_call: .; cdr3_aa: CSVEDRMVADTQYF; cdr3_nt: TGCAGCGTTGAAGATCGAATGGTGGCAGATACGCAGTATTTT
clone_size: .; v_call: TRBV7-2; j_call: TRBJ2-5; d_call: .; cdr3_aa: CASSLGAPRETQYF; cdr3_nt: TGTGCCAGCAGCTTAGGGGCGCCGCGGGAGACCCAGTACTTC
clone_size: few; v_call: TRBV29-1; j_call: TRBJ1-1; d_call: .; cdr3_aa: CSVIFLTEAFF; cdr3_nt: TGCAGCGTTATCTTTCTCACTGAAGCTTTCTTT
clone_size: .; v_call: TRBV20-1; j_call: TRBJ1-2; d_call: TRBD1; cdr3_aa: CSARDIDRAYGYTF; cdr3_nt: TGCAGTGCTAGAGATATTGACAGGGCTTATGGCTACACCTTC
clone_size: .; v_call: TRBV12-3/TRBV12-4; j_call: TRBJ1-2; d_call: .; cdr3_aa: CASSLAQGSYGYTF; cdr3_nt: TGTGCCAGCAGTTTAGCGCAGGGAAGCTATGGCTACACCTTC